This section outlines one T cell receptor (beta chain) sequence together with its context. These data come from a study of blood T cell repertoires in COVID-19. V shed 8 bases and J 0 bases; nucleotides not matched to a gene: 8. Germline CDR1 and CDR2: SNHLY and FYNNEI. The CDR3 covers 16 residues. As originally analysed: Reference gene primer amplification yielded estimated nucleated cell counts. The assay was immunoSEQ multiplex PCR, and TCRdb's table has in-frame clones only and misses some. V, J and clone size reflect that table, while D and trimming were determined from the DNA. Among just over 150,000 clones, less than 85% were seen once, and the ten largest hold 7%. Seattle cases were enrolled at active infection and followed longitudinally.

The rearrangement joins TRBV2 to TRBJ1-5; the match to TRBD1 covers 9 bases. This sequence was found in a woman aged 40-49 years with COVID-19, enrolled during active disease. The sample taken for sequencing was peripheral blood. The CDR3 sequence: CASLWDRAISNQPQHF. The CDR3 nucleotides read TGTGCCAGCCTCTGGGACAGGGCGATTAGCAATCAGCCCCAGCATTTT.